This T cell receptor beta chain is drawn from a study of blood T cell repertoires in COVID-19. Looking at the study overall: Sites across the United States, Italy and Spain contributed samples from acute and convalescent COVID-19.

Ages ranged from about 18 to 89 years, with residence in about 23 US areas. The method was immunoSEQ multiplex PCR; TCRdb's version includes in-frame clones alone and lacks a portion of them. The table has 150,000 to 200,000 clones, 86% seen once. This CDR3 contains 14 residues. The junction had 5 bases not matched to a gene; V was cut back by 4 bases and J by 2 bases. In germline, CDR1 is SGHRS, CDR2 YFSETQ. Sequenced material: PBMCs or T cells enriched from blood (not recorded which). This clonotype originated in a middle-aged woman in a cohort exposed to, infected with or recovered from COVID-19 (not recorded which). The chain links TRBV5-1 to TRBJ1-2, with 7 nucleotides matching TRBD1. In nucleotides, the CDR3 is TGCGCCAGCAGCGTGGGACAGACCAACTATGGCTACACCTTC. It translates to CASSVGQTNYGYTF. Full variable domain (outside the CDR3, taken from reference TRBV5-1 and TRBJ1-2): KAGVTQTPRYLIKTRGQQVTLSCSPISGHRSVSWYQQTPGQGLQFLFEYFSETQRNKGNFPGRFSGRQFSNSRSEMNVSTLELGDSALYLCASSVGQTNYGYTFGSGTRLTVV.